The clone carrying this TCR beta chain has a handful of counts. Its antigen is unknown. Investigators merged groups given second doses at roughly 4 or roughly 12 weeks. The sample comes from a study of T cell responses to AZD1222 COVID-19 vaccine. Study-wide points: Of spike-specific TCRs, nearly half reportedly target regions left unmutated in variants. Spike as a whole was targeted by vaccine-associated CD4 TCRs, dominant at 160-218 and 743-854.

TCRdb's copy holds only in-frame clones and misses some; the assay was immunoSEQ multiplex PCR. The data show some 31,000 clones, roughly 90% seen once. The CDR3 contains 14 residues. CDR1 and CDR2 from the germline V gene are KGHSH and LQKENI. The V and J ends lost 2 bases and 13 bases respectively, with 15 bases between them. Sequenced here: peripheral blood, sampled 28 days after the second AZD1222 dose. The chain uses TRBV18 and TRBJ1-6, with TRBD1 as a possible D gene (5 bases). The receptor comes from an adult who received the AZD1222 COVID-19 vaccine. Here the CDR3 DNA reads TGTGCCAGCTCACCAGTCAGGGAAAATACCCCCCTCCACTTT. Its protein is CASSPVRENTPLHF. The entire variable domain, with the rest obtained from reference TRBV18 and TRBJ1-6, is as follows: NAGVMQNPRHLVRRRGQEARLRCSPMKGHSHVYWYRQLPEEGLKFMVYLQKENIIDESGMPKERFSAEFPKEGPSILRIQQVVRGDSAAYFCASSPVRENTPLHFGNGTRLTVT.